This paragraph covers one TCR beta chain sequence. This receptor's antigen is unknown. The input lacks base qualities; no much larger clone sits a single base away. The record originates from a study of response to subunit inactivated influenza vaccine (dated by TCRdb to between 2017 and 2018). About the full investigation: The study used deep quantitative T cell receptor repertoire profiling to track responses to a trivalent subunit inactivated influenza vaccine. What the study reported, not specific to this receptor: The authors proposed that each seasonal influenza vaccination may bring in only a limited number of new T cells.

The CDR3 starts with the cysteine, ends with the phenylalanine, and has 16 residues. Only CDR3 DNA is held: 48 bases, read in frame from base 1. Reading the germline V gene (reference sequence) gives CDR1 LGHDT and CDR2 YNNKEL. V drops 4 bases and J drops 8 bases, leaving 18 bases in between. Library preparation used RT-PCR. Reads for this sample came from an Illumina HiSeq 2500. In-frame beta chains were kept once TCRdb had trimmed the public reads at Q25 with fastp and called clones with MiXCR. Rows matching on CDR3 protein sequence are summarized as one entry with the most common DNA and genes. This sample is represented by just over 300,000 distinct CDR3 sequences; around a fifth of them were singletons. The ten largest clones add up to about 9.4% of the sample.

Sequenced material: PBMCs from blood, taken less than 22 months after vaccination. The receptor chain draws on TRBV3-1 and TRBJ1-6; no confident D gene assignment can be made. This sequence originates from a man between 45 and 75 years old who received an inactivated influenza vaccine. Donor details come from another sample of the same person, matched by shared clones. The sequenced DNA: TGTGCCAGCAGCCGATCCTGGACCCCGACCGATTCACCCCTCCACTTT. Translated, it reads CASSRSWTPTDSPLHF.